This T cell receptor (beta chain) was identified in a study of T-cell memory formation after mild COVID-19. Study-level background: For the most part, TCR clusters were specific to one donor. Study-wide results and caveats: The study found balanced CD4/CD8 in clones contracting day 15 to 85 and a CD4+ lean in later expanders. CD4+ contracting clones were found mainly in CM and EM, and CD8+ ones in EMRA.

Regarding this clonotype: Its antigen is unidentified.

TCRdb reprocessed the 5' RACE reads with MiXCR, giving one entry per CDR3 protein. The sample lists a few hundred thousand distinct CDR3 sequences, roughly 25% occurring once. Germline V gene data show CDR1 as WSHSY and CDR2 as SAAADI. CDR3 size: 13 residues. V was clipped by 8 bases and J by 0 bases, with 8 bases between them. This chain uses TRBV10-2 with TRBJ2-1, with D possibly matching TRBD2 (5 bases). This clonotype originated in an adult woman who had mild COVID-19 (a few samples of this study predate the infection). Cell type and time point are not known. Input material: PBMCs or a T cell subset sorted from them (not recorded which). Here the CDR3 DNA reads TGCGCCAGCGGGAGTAGCTCCTACAATGAGCAGTTCTTC. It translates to CASGSSSYNEQFF.